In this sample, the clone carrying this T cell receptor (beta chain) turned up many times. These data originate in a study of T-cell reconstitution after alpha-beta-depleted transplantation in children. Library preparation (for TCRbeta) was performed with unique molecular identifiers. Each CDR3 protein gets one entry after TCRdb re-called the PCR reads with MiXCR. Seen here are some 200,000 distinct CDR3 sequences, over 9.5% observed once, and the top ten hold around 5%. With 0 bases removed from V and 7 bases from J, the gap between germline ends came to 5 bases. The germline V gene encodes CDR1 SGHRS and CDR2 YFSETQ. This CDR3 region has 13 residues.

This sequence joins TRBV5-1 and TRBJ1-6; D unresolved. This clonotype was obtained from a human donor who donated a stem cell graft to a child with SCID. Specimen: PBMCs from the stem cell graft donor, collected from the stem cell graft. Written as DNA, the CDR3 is TGCGCCAGCAGCTTGGGTTGGAATTCACCCCTCCACTTT. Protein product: CASSLGWNSPLHF.